The clone carrying this T cell receptor beta chain is large in the sample. The antigen is not known. Trimming cost V 6 bases and J 4 bases, with 12 bases left between them. The CDR3 is 13 residues long. The sorted Tregs were CD4+CD25+CD127-/low cells. The TRBV12-4/TRBJ1-2 clonotypes were amplified using barcode primers with ligated adaptors. TCRdb ran MiXCR on the multiplex PCR reads and lists one entry per CDR3 protein. The table shows about 520 distinct CDR3 sequences, with 17% occurring only once. Overall study findings and caveats: Under 2.1% of tumor Treg sequences matched blood Tregs or memory cells. Tumor memory CD4+ T cell TCR gene usage clustered with blood and lymph node memory CD4+ cells and lymph node naive CD4+ cells. Greatest tumor Treg TCR overlap was with tumor naive CD4+ cells.

Sample: Tregs sorted from blood. This receptor was obtained from a female donor with breast cancer. J is TRBJ1-2 and V is TRBV12-3 or TRBV12-4, with a tentative D call TRBD1 (6 bases). DNA of the CDR3: TGTGCCAGCAGCTCCACAGGGTTCTATGGCTACACCTTC. Residues: CASSSTGFYGYTF.